This is a list of T cell receptor beta chains from one sample in a study of blood T cell repertoires in COVID-19. Using immunoSEQ multiplex PCR, the repertoire was profiled, and TCRdb retains in-frame clones only, with some absent. The table includes roughly 400,000 clones, 70% to 90% detected once. Sequencing used PBMCs or T cells enriched from blood (not recorded which). The origin of the receptors is a woman under 30 who had been exposed to COVID-19. CDR3s include the opening cysteine and the closing phenylalanine or tryptophan. A D gene is named only where the DNA matches it firmly. Size is omitted from some rows. Given values are once, few, many or a class for expanded clones.

d_gene: TRBD1; abundance: once; len: 17; j_gene: TRBJ1-6; v_gene: TRBV4-1; CDR3nt: TGCGCCAGCAGCTCCCCGGGGACAGACTCCTATAATTCACCCCTCCACTTT; CDR3aa: CASSSPGTDSYNSPLHF
d_gene: NA; abundance: NA; len: 13; j_gene: TRBJ1-2; v_gene: TRBV5-1; CDR3nt: TGCGCCAGCAGCTTAGAGACAGGATTCGGCTACACCTTC; CDR3aa: CASSLETGFGYTF
d_gene: NA; abundance: NA; len: 13; j_gene: TRBJ1-2; v_gene: TRBV6-5; CDR3nt: TGTGCCAGCAGTTACCTACAGGGCTATGGCTACACCTTC; CDR3aa: CASSYLQGYGYTF
d_gene: NA; abundance: NA; len: 14; j_gene: TRBJ2-1; v_gene: TRBV28; CDR3nt: TGTGCCAGCACTGACAGCAACATACCCAGTGAGCAGTTCTTC; CDR3aa: CASTDSNIPSEQFF
d_gene: TRBD2; abundance: NA; len: 16; j_gene: TRBJ2-3; v_gene: TRBV4-2; CDR3nt: TGTGCCAGCAGCCAAGATCTAGCGGGGGAGACAGATACGCAGTATTTT; CDR3aa: CASSQDLAGETDTQYF
d_gene: NA; abundance: NA; len: 16; j_gene: TRBJ1-4; v_gene: TRBV7-9; CDR3nt: TGTGCCAGCAGTTACTCCCTCGGACAGCTTAATGAAAAACTGTTTTTT; CDR3aa: CASSYSLGQLNEKLFF
d_gene: TRBD2; abundance: NA; len: 17; j_gene: TRBJ2-5; v_gene: TRBV3-1/TRBV3-2; CDR3nt: TGTGCCAGCAGCCAACTTTCCCCTAGCGGGGGGAAAGAGACCCAGTACTTC; CDR3aa: CASSQLSPSGGKETQYF
d_gene: NA; abundance: once; len: 15; j_gene: TRBJ1-2; v_gene: TRBV7-8; CDR3nt: TGTGCCAGCAGCTTAGGGGCAGGGACTTCCTATGGCTACACCTTC; CDR3aa: CASSLGAGTSYGYTF
d_gene: TRBD1; abundance: NA; len: 15; j_gene: TRBJ2-7; v_gene: TRBV5-6; CDR3nt: TGTGCCAGCAGCTTAATGGGGACAGGATCATTCGAGCAGTACTTC; CDR3aa: CASSLMGTGSFEQYF
d_gene: TRBD1; abundance: NA; len: 15; j_gene: TRBJ2-1; v_gene: TRBV10-2; CDR3nt: TGCGCCAGCAGTGATGCCGGACAGGGAAGGCATGAGCAGTTCTTC; CDR3aa: CASSDAGQGRHEQFF
d_gene: TRBD1; abundance: NA; len: 15; j_gene: TRBJ2-7; v_gene: TRBV7-6; CDR3nt: TGTGCCAGCAGCTTAAGCCGGGACAGCTCCTACGAGCAGTACTTC; CDR3aa: CASSLSRDSSYEQYF
d_gene: NA; abundance: once; len: 12; j_gene: TRBJ2-7; v_gene: TRBV28; CDR3nt: TGTGCCAGCAGTTTCTCACGGGACGAGCAGTACTTC; CDR3aa: CASSFSRDEQYF
d_gene: NA; abundance: NA; len: 13; j_gene: TRBJ1-1; v_gene: TRBV18; CDR3nt: TGTGCCAGCTCACGGGAGATGAACACTGAAGCTTTCTTT; CDR3aa: CASSREMNTEAFF
d_gene: TRBD1; abundance: NA; len: 19; j_gene: TRBJ1-4; v_gene: TRBV3-1/TRBV3-2; CDR3nt: TGTGCCAGCAGCCAAGCCCTTCCCGGGACAGGGGCCGGAAATGAAAAACTGTTTTTT; CDR3aa: CASSQALPGTGAGNEKLFF
d_gene: NA; abundance: NA; len: 12; j_gene: TRBJ1-1; v_gene: TRBV28; CDR3nt: TGTGCCAGCACCCTATCGGGTGGTGGAGCTTTCTTT; CDR3aa: CASTLSGGGAFF
d_gene: NA; abundance: NA; len: 13; j_gene: TRBJ1-3; v_gene: TRBV28; CDR3nt: TGTGCCAGCAGTACCTACTCTGGAAACACCATATATTTT; CDR3aa: CASSTYSGNTIYF
d_gene: TRBD1; abundance: NA; len: 15; j_gene: TRBJ2-3; v_gene: TRBV11-2; CDR3nt: TGTGCCAGCAGCACAGGGGGCTACCCCACAGATACGCAGTATTTT; CDR3aa: CASSTGGYPTDTQYF
d_gene: NA; abundance: NA; len: 16; j_gene: TRBJ2-1; v_gene: TRBV4-1; CDR3nt: TGCGCCAGCAGCCAAAGCAGGCTAGCGAGTTACAATGAGCAGTTCTTC; CDR3aa: CASSQSRLASYNEQFF
d_gene: TRBD2; abundance: NA; len: 16; j_gene: TRBJ2-3; v_gene: TRBV19; CDR3nt: TGTGCCAGTAGTAGTGGGATAGCGGGGGGCACAGATACGCAGTATTTT; CDR3aa: CASSSGIAGGTDTQYF
d_gene: NA; abundance: NA; len: 15; j_gene: TRBJ1-6; v_gene: TRBV19; CDR3nt: TGTGCCACCCCAGCCGGGAGAATCTATAATTCACCCCTCCACTTT; CDR3aa: CATPAGRIYNSPLHF
d_gene: NA; abundance: NA; len: 13; j_gene: TRBJ2-2; v_gene: TRBV29-1; CDR3nt: TGCAGCGTTGTAATAGTGAACACCGGGGAGCTGTTTTTT; CDR3aa: CSVVIVNTGELFF
d_gene: TRBD2; abundance: NA; len: 15; j_gene: TRBJ2-3; v_gene: TRBV10-2; CDR3nt: TGCGCCAGCAGAGATAGCGGGGTTGGCACAGATACGCAGTATTTT; CDR3aa: CASRDSGVGTDTQYF
d_gene: TRBD2; abundance: NA; len: 13; j_gene: TRBJ2-7; v_gene: TRBV28; CDR3nt: TGTGCCAGCAGTTTGACTAGCGGCTACGAGCAGTACTTC; CDR3aa: CASSLTSGYEQYF
d_gene: NA; abundance: NA; len: 14; j_gene: TRBJ2-3; v_gene: TRBV4-1; CDR3nt: TGCGCCAGCAGCCAAGACCCCCGGGCAGATACGCAGTATTTT; CDR3aa: CASSQDPRADTQYF
d_gene: NA; abundance: NA; len: 15; j_gene: TRBJ2-1; v_gene: TRBV28; CDR3nt: TGTGCCAGCAGTTTCCCCGGGAGCTCCTACAATGAGCAGTTCTTC; CDR3aa: CASSFPGSSYNEQFF
d_gene: TRBD1; abundance: NA; len: 15; j_gene: TRBJ2-2; v_gene: TRBV9; CDR3nt: TGTGCCAGCAGCGTAGGGACAGGGAGGACCGGGGAGCTGTTTTTT; CDR3aa: CASSVGTGRTGELFF
d_gene: TRBD1; abundance: NA; len: 15; j_gene: TRBJ1-1; v_gene: TRBV28; CDR3nt: TGTGCCAGCAGTCCCCCGACAGGGACGCGCACTGAAGCTTTCTTT; CDR3aa: CASSPPTGTRTEAFF
d_gene: NA; abundance: NA; len: 15; j_gene: TRBJ1-2; v_gene: TRBV15; CDR3nt: TGTGCCACCAGCCCTCGACAGGATCTTGACTATGGCTACACCTTC; CDR3aa: CATSPRQDLDYGYTF
d_gene: NA; abundance: NA; len: 14; j_gene: TRBJ1-2; v_gene: TRBV6-5; CDR3nt: TGTGCCAGCAGTTACCTTAACAGGGTCGATGGCTACACCTTC; CDR3aa: CASSYLNRVDGYTF
d_gene: NA; abundance: NA; len: 17; j_gene: TRBJ1-2; v_gene: TRBV6-4; CDR3nt: TGTGCCAGCAGTGACAGTAGTGCGACACTGATTAACTATGGCTACACCTTC; CDR3aa: CASSDSSATLINYGYTF
d_gene: NA; abundance: few; len: 19; j_gene: TRBJ2-6; v_gene: TRBV3-1/TRBV3-2; CDR3nt: TGTGCCAGCAGCCCGCGACTAGGGTCAAAGATGGGTGGGGCCAACGTCCTGACTTTC; CDR3aa: CASSPRLGSKMGGANVLTF
d_gene: NA; abundance: NA; len: 12; j_gene: TRBJ1-1; v_gene: TRBV19; CDR3nt: TGTGCCGTATATGTCCCCGGCACTGAAGCTTTCTTT; CDR3aa: CAVYVPGTEAFF
d_gene: NA; abundance: once; len: 13; j_gene: TRBJ1-6; v_gene: TRBV9; CDR3nt: TGTGCCAGCAGCAGCCCCCCGAGTTCACCCCTCCACTTT; CDR3aa: CASSSPPSSPLHF
d_gene: TRBD1; abundance: once; len: 15; j_gene: TRBJ2-3; v_gene: TRBV11-2; CDR3nt: TGTGCCAGCAGCTTAGGGCAGGGGGCCGGAGATACGCAGTATTTT; CDR3aa: CASSLGQGAGDTQYF
d_gene: TRBD2; abundance: NA; len: 18; j_gene: TRBJ2-1; v_gene: TRBV19; CDR3nt: TGTGCCAGTAGTATAGTTACCGGGACTAGCGGCCGCTACAATGAGCAGTTCTTC; CDR3aa: CASSIVTGTSGRYNEQFF
d_gene: TRBD2; abundance: NA; len: 14; j_gene: TRBJ2-1; v_gene: TRBV2; CDR3nt: TGTGCCAGCAGAGAACTAGCGGGAGGTAGTGAGCAGTTCTTC; CDR3aa: CASRELAGGSEQFF
d_gene: NA; abundance: NA; len: 13; j_gene: TRBJ2-2; v_gene: TRBV5-4; CDR3nt: TGTGCCAGCAGCTCTTCCCTCCCCGGGGAGCTGTTTTTT; CDR3aa: CASSSSLPGELFF
d_gene: NA; abundance: NA; len: 18; j_gene: TRBJ1-4; v_gene: TRBV27; CDR3nt: TGTGCCAGCAGTTTATCTTGGGCGGGGCTCGCAACTAATGAAAAACTGTTTTTT; CDR3aa: CASSLSWAGLATNEKLFF
d_gene: NA; abundance: NA; len: 15; j_gene: TRBJ1-5; v_gene: TRBV4-3; CDR3nt: TGCGCCAGCAGCCGGATTTTCGGGAGGGATCAGCCCCAGCATTTT; CDR3aa: CASSRIFGRDQPQHF
d_gene: TRBD2; abundance: few; len: 14; j_gene: TRBJ2-4; v_gene: TRBV2; CDR3nt: TGTGCCAGCAGTGTTACTAGCGGGGGAAACATTCAGTACTTC; CDR3aa: CASSVTSGGNIQYF
d_gene: NA; abundance: few; len: 11; j_gene: TRBJ1-4; v_gene: TRBV29-1; CDR3nt: TGCAGCGTTAGCCTGGTTGAAAAACTGTTTTTT; CDR3aa: CSVSLVEKLFF
d_gene: NA; abundance: NA; len: 13; j_gene: TRBJ2-2; v_gene: TRBV6-5; CDR3nt: TGTGCCAGCAAGGGAGGGGGAGCCGGGGAGCTGTTTTTT; CDR3aa: CASKGGGAGELFF
d_gene: NA; abundance: NA; len: 14; j_gene: TRBJ2-7; v_gene: TRBV2; CDR3nt: TGTGCCAGCAGGGACAGTAGAACGGCCTACGAGCAGTACTTC; CDR3aa: CASRDSRTAYEQYF
d_gene: TRBD1; abundance: NA; len: 16; j_gene: TRBJ1-1; v_gene: TRBV9; CDR3nt: TGTGCCAGCAGCGTAGCCCGCGACAGGGGGGACACTGAAGCTTTCTTT; CDR3aa: CASSVARDRGDTEAFF
d_gene: TRBD2; abundance: NA; len: 12; j_gene: TRBJ2-5; v_gene: TRBV28; CDR3nt: TGTGCCAGCCGGGGGGGCGGGGAGACCCAGTACTTC; CDR3aa: CASRGGGETQYF
d_gene: TRBD2; abundance: NA; len: 15; j_gene: TRBJ2-1; v_gene: TRBV4-2; CDR3nt: TGTGCCAGCAGCCAAGCTCTAGCGGGGGGATACGAGCAGTTCTTC; CDR3aa: CASSQALAGGYEQFF
d_gene: NA; abundance: NA; len: 15; j_gene: TRBJ1-6; v_gene: TRBV6-5; CDR3nt: TGTGCCAGCAGTCCTTGGACTGTTGATAATTCACCCCTCCACTTT; CDR3aa: CASSPWTVDNSPLHF
d_gene: TRBD1; abundance: once; len: 16; j_gene: TRBJ1-4; v_gene: TRBV7-9; CDR3nt: TGTGCCAGCAGTTCTAGGGACAGGGGGTTTTATGAAAAACTGTTTTTT; CDR3aa: CASSSRDRGFYEKLFF